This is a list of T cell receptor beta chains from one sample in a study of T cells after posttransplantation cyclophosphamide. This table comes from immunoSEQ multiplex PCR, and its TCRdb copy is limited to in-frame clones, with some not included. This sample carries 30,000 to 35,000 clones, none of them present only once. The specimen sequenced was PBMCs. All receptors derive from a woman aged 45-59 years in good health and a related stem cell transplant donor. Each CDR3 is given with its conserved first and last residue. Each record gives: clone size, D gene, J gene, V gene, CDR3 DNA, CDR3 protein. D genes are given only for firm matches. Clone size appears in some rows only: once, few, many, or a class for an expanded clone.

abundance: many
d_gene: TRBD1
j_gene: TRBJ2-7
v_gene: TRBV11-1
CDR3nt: TGTGCCAGCAGCCATAATTTACGGGACAGTGGCGAGCAGTACTTC
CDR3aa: CASSHNLRDSGEQYF

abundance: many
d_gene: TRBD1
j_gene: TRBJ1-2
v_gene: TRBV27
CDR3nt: TGTGCCAGCAGTTTAGACTGGACAGGGGGATCGAACTATGGCTACACCTTC
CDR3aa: CASSLDWTGGSNYGYTF

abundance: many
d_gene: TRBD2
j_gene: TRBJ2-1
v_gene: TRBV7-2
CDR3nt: TGTGCCAGCAGCGAGCAACTAGCGGGAGAGGGGAACAATGAGCAGTTCTTC
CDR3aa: CASSEQLAGEGNNEQFF

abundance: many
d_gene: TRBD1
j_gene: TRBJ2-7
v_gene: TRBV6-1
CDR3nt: TGTGCCAGCAGTCCCCCCGGGACAGGGGACGAGCAGTACTTC
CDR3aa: CASSPPGTGDEQYF

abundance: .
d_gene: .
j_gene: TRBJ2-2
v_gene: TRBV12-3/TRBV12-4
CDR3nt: TGTGCCAGCAGTCCCGCAGGGAGGGAGCTGTTTTTT
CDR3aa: CASSPAGRELFF

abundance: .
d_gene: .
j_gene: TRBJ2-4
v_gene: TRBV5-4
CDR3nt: TGTGCCAGCAGCGAACGGGGGACGAGGAACATTCAGTACTTC
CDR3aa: CASSERGTRNIQYF

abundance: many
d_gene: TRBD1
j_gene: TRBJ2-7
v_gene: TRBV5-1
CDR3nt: TGCGCCAGCAGCCCCCCCGGGACAGCAGAGCAGTACTTC
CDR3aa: CASSPPGTAEQYF

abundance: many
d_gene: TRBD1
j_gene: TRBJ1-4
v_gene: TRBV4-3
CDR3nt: TGCGCCAGCAGCCAAGTGACAGGGGCTAATGAAAAACTGTTTTTT
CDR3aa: CASSQVTGANEKLFF

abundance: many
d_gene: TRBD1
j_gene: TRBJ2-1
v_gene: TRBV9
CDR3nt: TGTGCCAGCAGCCCCCATGTGAGGGGGCCGGGCAATGAGCAGTTCTTC
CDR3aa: CASSPHVRGPGNEQFF

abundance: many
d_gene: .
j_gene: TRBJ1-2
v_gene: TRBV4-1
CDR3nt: TGCGCCAGCAGCCACCTAGGCTATGGCTACACCTTC
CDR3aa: CASSHLGYGYTF

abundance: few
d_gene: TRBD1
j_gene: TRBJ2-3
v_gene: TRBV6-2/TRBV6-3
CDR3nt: TGTGCCACCCGAGGGGGCCCGCGGACAGATACGCAGTATTTT
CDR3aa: CATRGGPRTDTQYF

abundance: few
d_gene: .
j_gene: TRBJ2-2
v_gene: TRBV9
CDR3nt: TGTGCCAGCAGCGTGGGAGGGGGGGAGAAGGAGACCGGGGAGCTGTTTTTT
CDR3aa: CASSVGGGEKETGELFF

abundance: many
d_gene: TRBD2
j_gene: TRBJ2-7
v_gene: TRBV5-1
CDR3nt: TGCGCCAGCAGCTTGGTATGGACTAGCGGCCGGATTGAGCAGTACTTC
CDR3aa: CASSLVWTSGRIEQYF

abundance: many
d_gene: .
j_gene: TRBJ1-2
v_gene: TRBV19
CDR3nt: TGTGCCAGTAGTACCCTGGACAGCTATGGCTACACCTTC
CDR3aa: CASSTLDSYGYTF